These 11 T cell receptor beta chains originate from one sample sequenced in a study of blood T cells in healthy people across ages. PCR was performed a second time for roughly 7 to 11 cycles using a sample-barcoded 5' primer and a J-beta primer mix. TCRdb reprocessed the 5' RACE reads with MiXCR, giving one entry per CDR3 protein. The sample lists roughly 1,300,000 distinct CDR3 sequences, almost 60% occurring once. Sequenced sample: blood. These receptors came from a young man in good health.

The chain recombines TRBV29-1 with TRBJ2-5; perhaps TRBD1 as D (6 bases). The CDR3 extends over 13 amino acids. V lost 3 bases to trimming and J lost 2 bases, with 10 bases between them. Germline lookup yields CDR1 SQVTM and CDR2 ANQGSEA. The CDR3 DNA follows: TGCAGCGTTGACGAGGGGGTACAAGAGACCCAGTACTTC. This codes for CSVDEGVQETQYF. Filled out from reference TRBV29-1 and TRBJ2-5, the complete variable domain reads SAVISQKPSRDICQRGTSLTIQCQVDSQVTMMFWYRQQPGQSLTLIATANQGSEATYESGFVIDKFPISRPNLTFSTLTVSNMSPEDSSIYLCSVDEGVQETQYFGPGTRLLVL.

Worth noting for this clonotype: Sequence at one end of the junction differs from germline and may be a read error. The rearrangement uses TRBV10-3 and TRBJ1-4, with 7 bases that match TRBD1. CDR1 ENHRY and CDR2 SYGVKD come from the germline V gene. This CDR3 comprises 17 residues. This CDR3 reads CAVSASGQTLLGEKLFF. CDR3 bases: TGTGCCGTCAGTGCCTCGGGACAGACCTTACTAGGGGAAAAACTGTTTTTT.

The chain carries TRBV27 and TRBJ1-1, with TRBD1 matching over 7 bases. V was pared by 8 bases and J by 4 bases, with 10 bases of the junction left unmatched. The CDR3 loop spans 14 amino acids. Germline lookup yields CDR1 MNHEY and CDR2 SMNVEV (reference sequence). The CDR3 DNA reads TGTGCCAGCGGGACCCAGGGGGTTCGCACTGAAGCTTTCTTT. The encoded protein is CASGTQGVRTEAFF.

V and J are TRBV6-5 and TRBJ1-1; 8 nucleotides match TRBD1. Germline V gene sequence: CDR1 MNHEY, CDR2 SVGAGI. The CDR3 covers 17 residues. Trimming took 0 bases from V and 0 from J; bases not matched to a gene: 6. The CDR3 here is CASSYSKTGAMNTEAFF. CDR3 sequence (DNA): TGTGCCAGCAGTTACTCCAAGACAGGGGCGATGAACACTGAAGCTTTCTTT.

In its sample, this clonotype was seen a few times. This sequence joins TRBV3-1 and TRBJ2-1; 7 bases align to TRBD1. This CDR3 is built from 12 residues. Germline V gene data show CDR1 as LGHDT and CDR2 as YNNKEL (reference sequence). Losses at the gene ends were 3 bases for V and 14 bases for J; bases not matched to a gene: 7. CDR3 loop: CASSQTGTDKFF. In DNA, the CDR3 is TGTGCCAGCAGCCAGACTGGGACAGACAAGTTCTTC.

The rearrangement uses TRBV25-1 and TRBJ2-7; no firm D call. The J call may be incorrect, as the DNA end agrees better with TRBJ2-5. Germline lookup yields CDR1 MGHDK and CDR2 SYGVNS. There are 11 residues in the CDR3. CDR3 in DNA: TGTGCCAGCAGTGAATATGGGACCCAGTACTTC. Amino acid sequence: CASSEYGTQYF.

Turning to this clonotype: Compared with germline, one end of the junction differs, possibly owing to a read error. The rearrangement uses TRBV12-3 or TRBV12-4 and TRBJ2-6; maybe TRBD1 (5 bases). The CDR3 covers 15 residues. The chain's CDR3 is CASSPQLSGASVLTF. CDR3 in DNA: TGTGCCAGCAGTCCTCAATTGTCTGGGGCCAGCGTCCTGACTTTC.

V gene TRBV2 combines with J gene TRBJ2-1; unclear D gene. Per the germline V gene, CDR1 is SNHLY and CDR2 is FYNNEI. V lost 9 bases and J 2 bases, leaving 14 bases between the germline ends. The CDR3 totals 14 residues. CDR3 in DNA: TGTGCCAGTTTACTCACTCCGACCTACAATGAGCAGTTCTTC. Translating gives CASLLTPTYNEQFF.

This clonotype was recorded a few times. The V and J genes are TRBV12-3 or TRBV12-4 and TRBJ1-2; 9 nucleotides align to TRBD1. The CDR3 sequence is 14 residues long. V dropped 5 bases and J dropped 5; count of bases not matched to a gene: 6. Written as DNA, the CDR3 is TGTGCCAGCAGTCTTTCCGGGACAGGGTATGGCTACACCTTC. Encoded protein: CASSLSGTGYGYTF.

V is TRBV7-2 and J is TRBJ1-2, with unresolved D. This CDR3 has 15 amino acids. V was cut by 0 bases and J by 7 bases, with 15 bases left in between. Per germline, CDR1 SGHTA and CDR2 FQGNSA. The CDR3 region has the DNA TGTGCCAGCAGCTTAGCTAGCGAAGGGATGGGTGGCTACACCTTC. Translating it yields CASSLASEGMGGYTF. The full variable domain, completed using reference TRBV7-2 and TRBJ1-2, is GAGVSQSPSNKVTEKGKDVELRCDPISGHTALYWYRQSLGQGLEFLIYFQGNSAPDKSGLPSDRFSAERTGGSVSTLTIQRTQQEDSAVYLCASSLASEGMGGYTFGSGTRLTVV.

This clonotype was recorded a few times. The chain carries TRBV12-3 or TRBV12-4 and TRBJ2-6; 7 bases map to TRBD1. There are 17 residues in the CDR3. The V gene end was trimmed by 5 bases and the J gene end by 0 bases; junction bases not matched to a gene: 7. The CDR3 DNA is TGTGCCAGCAGTCCTCAGGGGGTGCGCTCTGGGGCCAACGTCCTGACTTTC. Translation: CASSPQGVRSGANVLTF.